This T cell receptor beta chain was identified during a study of blood T cell repertoires in COVID-19. Study overall: Italy, Spain and the United States were the sources of the convalescent and acute COVID-19 samples. The cDNA or gDNA used as material had been derived from T cells, B-cell-depleted T cells, or PBMCs.

Authors' analysis steps: The authors estimated nucleated cell counts from reference gene primer amplification. The data were produced by immunoSEQ multiplex PCR, yet TCRdb's version contains in-frame clones alone and is incomplete. The V and J calls and clone size come from that table; D and trimming were worked out from the DNA. Of 90,000 to 120,000 clones in the sample, roughly 80% were seen once. This CDR3 spans 17 amino acids. Germline loops: CDR1 SEHNR, CDR2 FQNEAQ (reference sequence). Unmatched junction bases numbered 12, after V lost 1 base and J lost 3 bases. Sequencing input: peripheral blood. J is TRBJ2-7 and V is TRBV7-9; 7 bases are a match to TRBD2. The clonotype was recovered from an elderly woman with active or convalescent COVID-19. The CDR3 bases are TGTGCCAGCAGCTTAGAGGGAGGGCAAACGGCTATCTACGAGCAGTACTTC. This sequence encodes CASSLEGGQTAIYEQYF.